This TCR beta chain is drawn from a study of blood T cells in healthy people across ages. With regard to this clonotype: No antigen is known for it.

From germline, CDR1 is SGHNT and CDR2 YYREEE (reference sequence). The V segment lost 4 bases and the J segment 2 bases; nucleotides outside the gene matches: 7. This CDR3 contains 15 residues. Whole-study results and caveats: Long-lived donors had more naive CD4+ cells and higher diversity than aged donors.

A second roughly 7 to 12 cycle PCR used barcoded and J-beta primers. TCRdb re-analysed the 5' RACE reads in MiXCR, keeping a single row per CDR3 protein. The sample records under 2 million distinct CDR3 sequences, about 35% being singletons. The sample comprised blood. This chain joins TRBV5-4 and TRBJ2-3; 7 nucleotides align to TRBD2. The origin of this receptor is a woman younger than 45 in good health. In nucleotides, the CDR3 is TGTGCCAGCAGCGAAGGGACTACTTCCACAGATACGCAGTATTTT. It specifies CASSEGTTSTDTQYF.